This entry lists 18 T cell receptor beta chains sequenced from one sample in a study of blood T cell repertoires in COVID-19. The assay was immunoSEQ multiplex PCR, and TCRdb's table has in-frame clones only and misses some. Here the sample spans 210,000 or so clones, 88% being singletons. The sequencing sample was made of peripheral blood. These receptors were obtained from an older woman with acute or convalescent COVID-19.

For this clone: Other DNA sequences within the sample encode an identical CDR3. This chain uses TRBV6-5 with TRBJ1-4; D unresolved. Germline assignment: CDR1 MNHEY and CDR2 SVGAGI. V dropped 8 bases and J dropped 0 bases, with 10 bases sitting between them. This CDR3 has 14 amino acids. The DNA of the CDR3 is TGTGCCAGCCGCCCCGGAGCAACTAATGAAAAACTGTTTTTT. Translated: CASRPGATNEKLFF.

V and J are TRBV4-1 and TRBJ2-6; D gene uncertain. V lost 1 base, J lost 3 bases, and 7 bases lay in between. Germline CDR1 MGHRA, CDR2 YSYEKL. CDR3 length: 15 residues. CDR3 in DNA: TGCGCCAGCAGCCAAGCACGAGGTGGGGCCAACGTCCTGACTTTC. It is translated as CASSQARGGANVLTF.

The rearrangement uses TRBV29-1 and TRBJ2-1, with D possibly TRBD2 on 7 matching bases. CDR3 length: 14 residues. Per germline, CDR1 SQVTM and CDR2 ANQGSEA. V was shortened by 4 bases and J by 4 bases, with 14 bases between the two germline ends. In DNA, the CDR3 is TGCAGCGTTGGGGGGCTAGCGGTATACAATGAGCAGTTCTTC. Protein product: CSVGGLAVYNEQFF.

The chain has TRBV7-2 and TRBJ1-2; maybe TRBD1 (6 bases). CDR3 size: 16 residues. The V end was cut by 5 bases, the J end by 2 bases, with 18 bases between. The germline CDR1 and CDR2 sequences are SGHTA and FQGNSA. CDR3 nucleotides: TGTGCCAGCAGCGCGTCGACAGGTTTCAGAAACTATGGCTACACCTTC. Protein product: CASSASTGFRNYGYTF.

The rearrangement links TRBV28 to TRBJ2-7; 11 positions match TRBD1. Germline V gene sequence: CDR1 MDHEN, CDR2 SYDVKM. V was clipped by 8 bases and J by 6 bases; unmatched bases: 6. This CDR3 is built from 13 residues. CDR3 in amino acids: CASRGQGAGEQYF. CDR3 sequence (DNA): TGTGCCAGCCGTGGACAGGGGGCAGGCGAGCAGTACTTC.

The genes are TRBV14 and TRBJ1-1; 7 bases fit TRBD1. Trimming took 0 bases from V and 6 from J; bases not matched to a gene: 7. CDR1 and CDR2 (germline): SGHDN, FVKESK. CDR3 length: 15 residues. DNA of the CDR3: TGTGCCAGCAGCCAAGACAGGGGGTGGGACGCTGAAGCTTTCTTT. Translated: CASSQDRGWDAEAFF.

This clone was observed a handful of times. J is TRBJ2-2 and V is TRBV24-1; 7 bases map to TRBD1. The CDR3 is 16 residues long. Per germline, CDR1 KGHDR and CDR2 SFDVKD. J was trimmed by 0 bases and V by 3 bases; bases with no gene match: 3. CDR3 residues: CATSDGQGANTGELFF. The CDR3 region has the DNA TGTGCCACCAGTGATGGGCAGGGGGCGAACACCGGGGAGCTGTTTTTT.

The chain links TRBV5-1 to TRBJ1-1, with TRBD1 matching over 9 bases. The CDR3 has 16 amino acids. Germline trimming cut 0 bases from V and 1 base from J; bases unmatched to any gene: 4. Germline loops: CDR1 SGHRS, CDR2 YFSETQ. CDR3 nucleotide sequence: TGCGCCAGCAGCTTGGGTACAGGGGGCAGGAACACTGAAGCTTTCTTT. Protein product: CASSLGTGGRNTEAFF.

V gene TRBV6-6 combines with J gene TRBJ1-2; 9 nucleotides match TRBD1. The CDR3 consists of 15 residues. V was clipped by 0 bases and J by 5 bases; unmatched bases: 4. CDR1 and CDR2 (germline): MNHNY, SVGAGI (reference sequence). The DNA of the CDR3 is TGTGCCAGCAGTTACTCGGGGACAGGGTGGTATGGCTACACCTTC. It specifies CASSYSGTGWYGYTF.

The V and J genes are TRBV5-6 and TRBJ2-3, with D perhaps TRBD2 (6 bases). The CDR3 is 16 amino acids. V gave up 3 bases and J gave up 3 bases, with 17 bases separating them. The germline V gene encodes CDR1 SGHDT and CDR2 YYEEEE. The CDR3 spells CASSSPVGGRTDTQYF. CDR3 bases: TGTGCCAGCAGCTCCCCGGTCGGGGGAAGGACAGATACGCAGTATTTT. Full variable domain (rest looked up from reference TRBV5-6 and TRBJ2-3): DAGVTQSPTHLIKTRGQQVTLRCSPKSGHDTVSWYQQALGQGPQFIFQYYEEEERQRGNFPDRFSGHQFPNYSSELNVNALLLGDSALYLCASSSPVGGRTDTQYFGPGTRLTVL.

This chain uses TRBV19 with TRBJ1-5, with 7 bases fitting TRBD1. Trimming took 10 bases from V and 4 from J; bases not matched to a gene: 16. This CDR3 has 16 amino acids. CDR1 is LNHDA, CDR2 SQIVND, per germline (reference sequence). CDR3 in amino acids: CATLKDLTGLNQPQHF. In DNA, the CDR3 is TGTGCCACCTTGAAAGACCTGACAGGGCTAAATCAGCCCCAGCATTTT.

The CDR3 DNA sequence: TGTGCCAGCAGCTTAAGGGGTGACGAGCAGTACTTC. Translation gives CASSLRGDEQYF. The chain uses TRBV11-3 and TRBJ2-7; TRBD1 is a possible D gene (5 bases). Germline-derived CDR1 and CDR2 are SGHNT and YENEEA. The CDR3 consists of 12 residues. Trimming stripped 2 bases from V and 5 bases from J, with 7 bases between.

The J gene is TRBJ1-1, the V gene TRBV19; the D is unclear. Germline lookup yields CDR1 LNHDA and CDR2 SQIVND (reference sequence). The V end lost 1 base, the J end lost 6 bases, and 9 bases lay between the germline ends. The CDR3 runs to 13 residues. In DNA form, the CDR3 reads TGTGCCAGTAGTATAGGCCGGAGTGCTGAAGCTTTCTTT. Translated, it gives CASSIGRSAEAFF.

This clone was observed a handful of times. CDR3 region: CASSLGRGLTGNTIYF. CDR3 DNA sequence: TGTGCCAGCAGCTTGGGGAGGGGGCTCACTGGAAACACCATATATTTT. The V and J genes are TRBV5-4 and TRBJ1-3; 7 nucleotides agree with TRBD1. V shed 0 bases, J shed 2 bases, and the junction held 5 bases outside the gene matches. CDR1 SGHNT and CDR2 YYREEE come from the germline V gene (reference sequence). The CDR3 loop spans 16 amino acids.

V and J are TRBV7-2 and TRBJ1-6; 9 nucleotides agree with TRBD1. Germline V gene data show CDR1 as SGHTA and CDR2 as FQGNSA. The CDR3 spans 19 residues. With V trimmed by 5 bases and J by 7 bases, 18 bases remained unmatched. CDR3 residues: CASSPRQGTGSIGNSPLHF. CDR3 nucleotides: TGTGCCAGCAGCCCTAGGCAGGGGACAGGGAGTATCGGCAATTCACCCCTCCACTTT.

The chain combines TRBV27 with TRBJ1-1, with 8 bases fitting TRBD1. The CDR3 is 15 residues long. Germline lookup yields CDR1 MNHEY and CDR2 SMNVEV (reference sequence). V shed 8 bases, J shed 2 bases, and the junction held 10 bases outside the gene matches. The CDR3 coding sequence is TGTGCCAGCCGATCGACAGGGGCGCGAAACACTGAAGCTTTCTTT. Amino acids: CASRSTGARNTEAFF.

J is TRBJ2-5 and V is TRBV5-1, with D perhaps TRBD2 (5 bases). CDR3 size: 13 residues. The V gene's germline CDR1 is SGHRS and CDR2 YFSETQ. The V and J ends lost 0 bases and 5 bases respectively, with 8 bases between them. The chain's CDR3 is CASSLVGGETQYF. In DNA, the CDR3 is TGCGCCAGCAGCTTGGTGGGCGGGGAGACCCAGTACTTC.

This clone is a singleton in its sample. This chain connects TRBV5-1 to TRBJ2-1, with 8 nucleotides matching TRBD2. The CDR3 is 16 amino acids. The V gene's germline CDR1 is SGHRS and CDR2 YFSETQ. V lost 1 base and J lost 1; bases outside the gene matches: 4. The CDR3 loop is CASSLTGGRSYNEQFF. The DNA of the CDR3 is TGCGCCAGCAGCTTGACGGGGGGGAGGTCCTACAATGAGCAGTTCTTC.